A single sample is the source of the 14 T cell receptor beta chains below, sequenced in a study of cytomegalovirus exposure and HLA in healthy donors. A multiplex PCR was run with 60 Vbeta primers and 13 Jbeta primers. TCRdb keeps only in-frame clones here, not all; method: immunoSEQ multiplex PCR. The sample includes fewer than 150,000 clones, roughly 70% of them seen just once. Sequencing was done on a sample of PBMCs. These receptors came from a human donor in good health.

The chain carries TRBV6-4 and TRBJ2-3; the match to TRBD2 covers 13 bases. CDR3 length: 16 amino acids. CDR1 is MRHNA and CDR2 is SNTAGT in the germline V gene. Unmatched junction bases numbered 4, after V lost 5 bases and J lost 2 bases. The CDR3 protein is CASSTGLAGYTDTQYF. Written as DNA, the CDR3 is TGTGCCAGCAGTACGGGACTAGCGGGATACACAGATACGCAGTATTTT.

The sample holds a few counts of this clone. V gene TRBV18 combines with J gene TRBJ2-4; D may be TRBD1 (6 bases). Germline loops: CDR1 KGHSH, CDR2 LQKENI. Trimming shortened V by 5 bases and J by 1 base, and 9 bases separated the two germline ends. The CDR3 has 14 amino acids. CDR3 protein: CASSEGVAKNIQYF. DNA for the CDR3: TGTGCCAGCTCAGAGGGGGTGGCCAAAAACATTCAGTACTTC.

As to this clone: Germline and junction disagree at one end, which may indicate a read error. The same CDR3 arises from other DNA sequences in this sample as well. The CDR3 sequence is CASSYRASRGEQFF. The CDR3 bases are TGCGCCAGCAGTTACAGGGCCAGCAGGGGTGAGCAGTTCTTC. The rearrangement uses TRBV6-5 and TRBJ2-1; possible D gene TRBD1, 6 bases. Germline values: CDR1 MNHEY, CDR2 SVGAGI. The CDR3 is made up of 14 amino acids.

CDR3 bases: TGTGCCAGCAGTTTTCCCCCGGGACAGGAGTCTATAGCGGAATCCCAAGAGACCCAGTACTTC. Its protein product is CASSFPPGQESIAESQETQYF. This chain uses TRBV28 with TRBJ2-5; 8 nucleotides agree with TRBD1. The CDR3 has 21 residues. Germline values: CDR1 MDHEN, CDR2 SYDVKM. V shed 3 bases, J shed 1 base, and the junction held 22 bases outside the gene matches.

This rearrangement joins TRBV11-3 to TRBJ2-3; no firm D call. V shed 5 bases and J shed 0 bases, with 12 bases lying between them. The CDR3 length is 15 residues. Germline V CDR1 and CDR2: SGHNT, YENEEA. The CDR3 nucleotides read TGTGCCAGCAGCGCCCGACTGGGTAGCACAGATACGCAGTATTTT. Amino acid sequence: CASSARLGSTDTQYF.

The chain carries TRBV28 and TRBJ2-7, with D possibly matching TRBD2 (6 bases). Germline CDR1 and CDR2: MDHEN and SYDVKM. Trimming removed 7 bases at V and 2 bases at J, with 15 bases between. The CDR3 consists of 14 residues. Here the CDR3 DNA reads TGTGCCAGCACGGGGGACTCCGGAACCTACGAGCAGTACTTC. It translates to CASTGDSGTYEQYF.

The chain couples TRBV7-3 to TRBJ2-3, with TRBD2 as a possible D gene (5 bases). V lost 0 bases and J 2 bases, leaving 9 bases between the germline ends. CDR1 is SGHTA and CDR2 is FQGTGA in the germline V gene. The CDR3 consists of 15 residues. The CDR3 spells CASSLTGVATDTQYF. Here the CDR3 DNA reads TGTGCCAGCAGCTTAACGGGAGTTGCCACAGATACGCAGTATTTT.

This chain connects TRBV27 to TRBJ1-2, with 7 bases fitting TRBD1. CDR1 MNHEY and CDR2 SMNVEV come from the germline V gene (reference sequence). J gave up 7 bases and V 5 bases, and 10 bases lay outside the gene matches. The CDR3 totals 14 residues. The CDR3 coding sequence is TGTGCCAGCAGTCTTGACAGGGTAGGGTCTGGCTACACCTTC. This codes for CASSLDRVGSGYTF.

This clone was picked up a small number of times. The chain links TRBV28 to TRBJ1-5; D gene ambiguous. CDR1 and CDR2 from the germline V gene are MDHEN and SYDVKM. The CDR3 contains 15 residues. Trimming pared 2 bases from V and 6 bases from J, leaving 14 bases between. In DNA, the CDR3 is TGTGCCAGCAGTTTACTATGGGGAGGAATTCAGCCCCAGCATTTT. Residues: CASSLLWGGIQPQHF.

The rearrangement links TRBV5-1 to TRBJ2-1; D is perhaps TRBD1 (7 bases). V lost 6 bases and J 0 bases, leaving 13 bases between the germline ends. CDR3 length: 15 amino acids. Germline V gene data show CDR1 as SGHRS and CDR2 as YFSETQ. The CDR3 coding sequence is TGCGCCAGCACGGAGGGGGCCCACTCCTACAATGAGCAGTTCTTC. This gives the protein CASTEGAHSYNEQFF.

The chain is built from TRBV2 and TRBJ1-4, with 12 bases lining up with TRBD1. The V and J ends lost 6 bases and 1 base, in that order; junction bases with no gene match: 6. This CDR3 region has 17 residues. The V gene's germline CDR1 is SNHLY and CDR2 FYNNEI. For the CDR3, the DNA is TGTGCCAGCAGAGCCGGGACAGGGGGCAGAACTAATGAAAAACTGTTTTTT. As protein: CASRAGTGGRTNEKLFF. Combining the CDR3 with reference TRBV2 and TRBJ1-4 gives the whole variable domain EPEVTQTPSHQVTQMGQEVILRCVPISNHLYFYWYRQILGQKVEFLVSFYNNEISEKSEIFDDQFSVERPDGSNFTLKIRSTKLEDSAMYFCASRAGTGGRTNEKLFFGSGTQLSVL.

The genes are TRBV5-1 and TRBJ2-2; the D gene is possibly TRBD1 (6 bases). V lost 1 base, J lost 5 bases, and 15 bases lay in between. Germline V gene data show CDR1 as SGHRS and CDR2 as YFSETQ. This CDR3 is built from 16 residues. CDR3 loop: CASSLSAQGSTGELFF. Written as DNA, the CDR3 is TGCGCCAGCAGCTTGAGTGCCCAGGGGAGTACCGGGGAGCTGTTTTTT.

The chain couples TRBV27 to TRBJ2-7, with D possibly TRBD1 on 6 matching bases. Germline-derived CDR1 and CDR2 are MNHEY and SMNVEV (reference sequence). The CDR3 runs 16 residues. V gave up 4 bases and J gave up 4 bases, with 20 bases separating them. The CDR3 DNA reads TGTGCCAGCAGTTCCACCTACAGGGAATACCAATACGAGCAGTACTTC. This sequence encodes CASSSTYREYQYEQYF.

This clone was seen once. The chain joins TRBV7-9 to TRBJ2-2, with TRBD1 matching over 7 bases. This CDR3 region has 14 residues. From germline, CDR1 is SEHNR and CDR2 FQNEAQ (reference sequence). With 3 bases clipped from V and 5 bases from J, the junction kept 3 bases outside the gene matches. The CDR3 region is CASSLRQGTGELFF. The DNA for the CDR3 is TGTGCCAGCAGCTTGCGACAGGGAACCGGGGAGCTGTTTTTT.